This is a list of T cell receptor beta chains from one sample in a study of blood T cell repertoires in COVID-19. Produced via immunoSEQ multiplex PCR; TCRdb's table is partial and in-frame only. The data contain a few hundred thousand clones, 80% to 90% of them singletons. Material: PBMCs or T cells enriched from blood (not recorded which). The receptor source for this set is a man younger than 45 who had recovered from COVID-19. The CDR3 runs from the conserved cysteine through the conserved F or W. D genes are given only for firm matches. Only some rows state a clone size, as once, few, many or a class for expanded clones.

J gene: TRBJ2-1
D gene: -
V gene: TRBV18
clone size: -
CDR3 protein: CASSPRQSSYNEQFF
CDR3 DNA: TGTGCCAGCTCACCACGACAGAGCTCCTACAATGAGCAGTTCTTC

J gene: TRBJ2-5
D gene: -
V gene: TRBV3-1/TRBV3-2
clone size: -
CDR3 protein: CASSQGTSERETQYF
CDR3 DNA: TGTGCCAGCAGCCAGGGGACTTCGGAAAGGGAGACCCAGTACTTC

J gene: TRBJ1-1
D gene: -
V gene: TRBV19
clone size: -
CDR3 protein: CASSIEGRGEAFF
CDR3 DNA: TGTGCCAGTAGTATAGAGGGGAGGGGGGAAGCTTTCTTT

J gene: TRBJ2-1
D gene: TRBD2
V gene: TRBV4-3
clone size: -
CDR3 protein: CASSQDPGTSGGSSEQFF
CDR3 DNA: TGCGCCAGCAGCCAAGATCCGGGGACTAGCGGGGGGTCGAGTGAGCAGTTCTTC

J gene: TRBJ1-5
D gene: -
V gene: TRBV20-1
clone size: -
CDR3 protein: CSASRRCPQHF
CDR3 DNA: TGCAGTGCTAGTAGGAGGTGTCCCCAGCATTTT

J gene: TRBJ1-1
D gene: -
V gene: TRBV11-2
clone size: -
CDR3 protein: CASSRGSQLAPNTEAFF
CDR3 DNA: TGTGCCAGCAGCCGCGGGTCGCAATTGGCCCCGAACACTGAAGCTTTCTTT

J gene: TRBJ2-7
D gene: TRBD1
V gene: TRBV5-1
clone size: -
CDR3 protein: CASSLVQGAGEQYF
CDR3 DNA: TGCGCCAGCAGCTTGGTTCAGGGGGCGGGCGAGCAGTACTTC

J gene: TRBJ2-7
D gene: TRBD1
V gene: TRBV5-1
clone size: -
CDR3 protein: CASSSGQGAHEQYF
CDR3 DNA: TGCGCCAGCAGCTCAGGACAGGGGGCCCACGAGCAGTACTTC

J gene: TRBJ2-3
D gene: TRBD2
V gene: TRBV10-3
clone size: few
CDR3 protein: CAISEAGAGGTDTQYF
CDR3 DNA: TGTGCCATCAGTGAGGCAGGCGCGGGGGGCACAGATACGCAGTATTTT

J gene: TRBJ1-2
D gene: -
V gene: TRBV4-2
clone size: -
CDR3 protein: CASSQGPEEGDGYTF
CDR3 DNA: TGTGCCAGCAGCCAGGGGCCTGAGGAGGGTGACGGCTACACCTTC

J gene: TRBJ1-3
D gene: -
V gene: TRBV7-8
clone size: -
CDR3 protein: CASSLSFGQNSGNTIYF
CDR3 DNA: TGTGCCAGCAGCTTATCGTTTGGCCAGAACTCTGGAAACACCATATATTTT

J gene: TRBJ1-1
D gene: -
V gene: TRBV27
clone size: -
CDR3 protein: CASSSNAQEEAFF
CDR3 DNA: TGTGCCAGCAGCTCGAACGCCCAGGAAGAAGCTTTCTTT

J gene: TRBJ2-7
D gene: TRBD1
V gene: TRBV11-2
clone size: few
CDR3 protein: CASSLVSGQGYEQYF
CDR3 DNA: TGTGCCAGCAGCTTAGTCTCGGGACAGGGCTACGAGCAGTACTTC

J gene: TRBJ2-1
D gene: TRBD2
V gene: TRBV14
clone size: -
CDR3 protein: CASSQDWTRGGYNEQFF
CDR3 DNA: TGTGCCAGCAGCCAAGATTGGACTAGAGGAGGGTACAATGAGCAGTTCTTC

J gene: TRBJ2-3
D gene: TRBD2
V gene: TRBV7-6
clone size: -
CDR3 protein: CASSLGLAGGFTDTQYF
CDR3 DNA: TGTGCCAGCAGCCTCGGACTAGCGGGGGGGTTCACAGATACGCAGTATTTT

J gene: TRBJ1-1
D gene: -
V gene: TRBV24-1
clone size: -
CDR3 protein: CATRSGNRDRTEAFF
CDR3 DNA: TGTGCCACCCGGAGCGGTAACAGGGACCGAACTGAAGCTTTCTTT

J gene: TRBJ2-5
D gene: TRBD2
V gene: TRBV9
clone size: -
CDR3 protein: CASSLSGVSQETQYF
CDR3 DNA: TGTGCCAGCAGCCTTAGCGGGGTTAGTCAAGAGACCCAGTACTTC

J gene: TRBJ1-1
D gene: -
V gene: TRBV10-3
clone size: -
CDR3 protein: CAISVSGVNTEAFF
CDR3 DNA: TGTGCCATCAGTGTTTCAGGGGTGAACACTGAAGCTTTCTTT

J gene: TRBJ1-5
D gene: -
V gene: TRBV7-2
clone size: -
CDR3 protein: CASSLAWGPDQPQHF
CDR3 DNA: TGTGCCAGCAGCTTAGCTTGGGGGCCGGATCAGCCCCAGCATTTT

J gene: TRBJ1-5
D gene: TRBD1
V gene: TRBV6-5
clone size: -
CDR3 protein: CASRPDRGINQPQHF
CDR3 DNA: TGTGCCAGCAGACCGGACAGGGGAATTAATCAGCCCCAGCATTTT

J gene: TRBJ2-5
D gene: -
V gene: TRBV5-1
clone size: -
CDR3 protein: CASSNREGGETQYF
CDR3 DNA: TGCGCCAGCAGCAACCGAGAGGGAGGAGAGACCCAGTACTTC

J gene: TRBJ2-2
D gene: -
V gene: TRBV5-6
clone size: -
CDR3 protein: CASSQWTATNTGELFF
CDR3 DNA: TGTGCCAGCAGCCAATGGACTGCTACGAACACCGGGGAGCTGTTTTTT

J gene: TRBJ2-5
D gene: TRBD2
V gene: TRBV14
clone size: -
CDR3 protein: CASSSRLARETQYF
CDR3 DNA: TGTGCCAGCAGTTCTAGACTAGCTCGAGAGACCCAGTACTTC

J gene: TRBJ2-5
D gene: -
V gene: TRBV5-6
clone size: -
CDR3 protein: CASAPGSIGETQYF
CDR3 DNA: TGTGCCAGCGCCCCTGGGTCCATCGGGGAGACCCAGTACTTC

J gene: TRBJ2-5
D gene: TRBD2
V gene: TRBV5-1
clone size: -
CDR3 protein: CASSLVGGVETQYF
CDR3 DNA: TGCGCCAGCAGCTTGGTCGGGGGGGTGGAGACCCAGTACTTC

J gene: TRBJ1-5
D gene: -
V gene: TRBV24-1
clone size: -
CDR3 protein: CATSANPGGTNQPQHF
CDR3 DNA: TGTGCCACCAGTGCGAACCCAGGTGGAACCAATCAGCCCCAGCATTTT

J gene: TRBJ2-7
D gene: -
V gene: TRBV2
clone size: -
CDR3 protein: CASSDAGTYEQYF
CDR3 DNA: TGTGCCAGCAGTGACGCGGGAACCTACGAGCAGTACTTC

J gene: TRBJ2-5
D gene: -
V gene: TRBV5-6
clone size: -
CDR3 protein: CASSPDSREETQYF
CDR3 DNA: TGTGCCAGCAGCCCGGACTCTAGAGAAGAGACCCAGTACTTC

J gene: TRBJ1-1
D gene: -
V gene: TRBV12-5
clone size: -
CDR3 protein: CASVMEVANTEAFF
CDR3 DNA: TGTGCTAGTGTTATGGAGGTCGCGAACACTGAAGCTTTCTTT

J gene: TRBJ1-5
D gene: TRBD1
V gene: TRBV27
clone size: -
CDR3 protein: CASSLYGTGGQPQHF
CDR3 DNA: TGTGCCAGCAGTTTATACGGGACAGGGGGTCAGCCCCAGCATTTT

J gene: TRBJ1-2
D gene: -
V gene: TRBV19
clone size: -
CDR3 protein: CASKPGAGPPYNGYTF
CDR3 DNA: TGTGCCAGTAAGCCAGGGGCCGGGCCCCCGTACAATGGCTACACCTTC

J gene: TRBJ2-1
D gene: TRBD1
V gene: TRBV7-3
clone size: -
CDR3 protein: CASSAGTGPRNEQFF
CDR3 DNA: TGTGCCAGCAGCGCTGGGACAGGTCCCCGGAATGAGCAGTTCTTC

J gene: TRBJ1-5
D gene: -
V gene: TRBV7-2
clone size: -
CDR3 protein: CASSLGGPTNQPQHF
CDR3 DNA: TGTGCCAGCAGCTTGGGGGGACCAACCAATCAGCCCCAGCATTTT

J gene: TRBJ1-1
D gene: TRBD1
V gene: TRBV7-6
clone size: -
CDR3 protein: CASSPRDRAEAFF
CDR3 DNA: TGTGCCAGCAGCCCCCGGGACAGGGCTGAAGCTTTCTTT

J gene: TRBJ1-3
D gene: TRBD1
V gene: TRBV18
clone size: -
CDR3 protein: CASSPGTGIFGNTIYF
CDR3 DNA: TGTGCCAGCTCACCAGGGACAGGGATTTTCGGAAACACCATATATTTT

J gene: TRBJ1-1
D gene: TRBD1
V gene: TRBV30
clone size: -
CDR3 protein: CAWRVKGAGTEAFF
CDR3 DNA: TGTGCCTGGCGTGTAAAGGGGGCCGGCACTGAAGCTTTCTTT

J gene: TRBJ2-3
D gene: -
V gene: TRBV11-2
clone size: -
CDR3 protein: CASSQGGGQSDTQYF
CDR3 DNA: TGTGCCAGCAGCCAAGGAGGGGGCCAGTCAGATACGCAGTATTTT

J gene: TRBJ1-4
D gene: -
V gene: TRBV18
clone size: -
CDR3 protein: CASSPTQGREKLFF
CDR3 DNA: TGTGCCAGCTCACCAACCCAGGGTAGGGAAAAACTGTTTTTT

J gene: TRBJ1-2
D gene: -
V gene: TRBV5-1
clone size: -
CDR3 protein: CASSEQSPNYGYTF
CDR3 DNA: TGCGCCAGCAGCGAACAGTCTCCTAACTATGGCTACACCTTC

J gene: TRBJ1-1
D gene: TRBD1
V gene: TRBV7-9
clone size: -
CDR3 protein: CASSPPWTGNTEAFF
CDR3 DNA: TGTGCCAGCAGCCCCCCGTGGACAGGGAACACTGAAGCTTTCTTT

J gene: TRBJ2-3
D gene: TRBD2
V gene: TRBV6-1
clone size: -
CDR3 protein: CASSEYQGTSKDTQYF
CDR3 DNA: TGTGCCAGCAGTGAATATCAAGGGACTAGCAAAGATACGCAGTATTTT

J gene: TRBJ2-1
D gene: TRBD2
V gene: TRBV7-8
clone size: -
CDR3 protein: CASRRLAGGSYNEQFF
CDR3 DNA: TGTGCCAGCAGGCGACTAGCGGGGGGCTCCTACAATGAGCAGTTCTTC

J gene: TRBJ2-7
D gene: -
V gene: TRBV15
clone size: -
CDR3 protein: CATSRDIAYEQYF
CDR3 DNA: TGTGCCACCAGCAGAGACATTGCCTACGAGCAGTACTTC

J gene: TRBJ2-2
D gene: -
V gene: TRBV24-1
clone size: -
CDR3 protein: CATSDREASNTGELFF
CDR3 DNA: TGTGCCACCAGTGACCGAGAGGCATCTAACACCGGGGAGCTGTTTTTT

J gene: TRBJ1-4
D gene: -
V gene: TRBV12-3/TRBV12-4
clone size: few
CDR3 protein: CASSLSNGEKLFF
CDR3 DNA: TGTGCCAGCAGTTTGTCTAATGGTGAAAAACTGTTTTTT

J gene: TRBJ1-3
D gene: TRBD1
V gene: TRBV13
clone size: -
CDR3 protein: CASSRTGGLIDTIYF
CDR3 DNA: TGTGCCAGCAGCCGGACAGGGGGTCTTATAGACACCATATATTTT

J gene: TRBJ2-2
D gene: -
V gene: TRBV10-3
clone size: -
CDR3 protein: CAIREDREAGELFF
CDR3 DNA: TGTGCCATCAGGGAAGACAGGGAGGCCGGGGAGCTGTTTTTT

J gene: TRBJ1-2
D gene: -
V gene: TRBV19
clone size: -
CDR3 protein: CASSLNGGTNYGYTF
CDR3 DNA: TGTGCCAGTAGCCTGAATGGGGGCACTAACTATGGCTACACCTTC

J gene: TRBJ2-2
D gene: TRBD2
V gene: TRBV7-3
clone size: -
CDR3 protein: CASSLIASGDGFAGELFF
CDR3 DNA: TGTGCCAGCAGCTTAATCGCTAGCGGGGATGGGTTTGCCGGGGAGCTGTTTTTT

J gene: TRBJ2-1
D gene: -
V gene: TRBV9
clone size: few
CDR3 protein: CASSVGGYYNEQFF
CDR3 DNA: TGTGCCAGCAGCGTAGGCGGGTACTACAATGAGCAGTTCTTC

J gene: TRBJ2-7
D gene: -
V gene: TRBV18
clone size: -
CDR3 protein: CASSPGRAGEQYF
CDR3 DNA: TGTGCCAGCTCACCCGGCAGGGCCGGCGAGCAGTACTTC